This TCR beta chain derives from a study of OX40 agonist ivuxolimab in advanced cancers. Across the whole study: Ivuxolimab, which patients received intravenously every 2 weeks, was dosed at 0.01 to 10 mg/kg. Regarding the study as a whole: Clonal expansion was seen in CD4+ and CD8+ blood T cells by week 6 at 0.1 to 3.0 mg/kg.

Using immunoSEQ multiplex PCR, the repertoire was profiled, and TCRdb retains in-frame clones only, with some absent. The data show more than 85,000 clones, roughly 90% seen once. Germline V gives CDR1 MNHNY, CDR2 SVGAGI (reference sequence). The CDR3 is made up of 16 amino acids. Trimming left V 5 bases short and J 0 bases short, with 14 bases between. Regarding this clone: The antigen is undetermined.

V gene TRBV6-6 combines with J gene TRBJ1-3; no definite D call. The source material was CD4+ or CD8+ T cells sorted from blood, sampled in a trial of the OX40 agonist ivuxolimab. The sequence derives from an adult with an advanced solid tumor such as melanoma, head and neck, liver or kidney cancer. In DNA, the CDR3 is TGTGCCAGCAGTCTGGACCGGCCCAGCTCTGGAAACACCATATATTTT. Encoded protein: CASSLDRPSSGNTIYF.